A single sample gave rise to the 4 T cell receptor beta chains below, sequenced in a study of cytomegalovirus exposure and HLA in healthy donors. PCR primers comprised 60 Vbeta and 13 Jbeta primers. Here immunoSEQ multiplex PCR was the method, and the copy in TCRdb shows in-frame clones only, minus some. The sample holds about 190,000 clones; roughly 74% are singletons and the top ten take roughly 15%. Sequencing used PBMCs. These receptors were taken from a woman in her twenties or thirties in good health and CMV-seropositive.

The V and J genes are TRBV4-3 and TRBJ2-7, with D perhaps TRBD1 (6 bases). Between the trimmed V and J ends, which lost 0 bases and 0 bases, there was a span of 15 bases. CDR3 length: 17 amino acids. The V gene's germline CDR1 is LGHNA and CDR2 YSLEER. The CDR3 reads CASSQDTGTQFSYEQYF. The CDR3 DNA is TGCGCCAGCAGCCAAGATACTGGGACACAATTCTCCTACGAGCAGTACTTC.

The chain combines TRBV29-1 with TRBJ2-2, with D unresolved. V was pared by 3 bases and J by 3 bases, with 8 bases between. Per the germline V gene, CDR1 is SQVTM and CDR2 is ANQGSEA. CDR3 size: 13 residues. CDR3 protein: CSVDGSHTGELFF. Here the CDR3 DNA reads TGCAGCGTTGATGGCAGTCACACCGGGGAGCTGTTTTTT.

The CDR3 DNA reads as TGTGCCAGCATGGGAGTGGGTGAGCAGTTCTTC. Protein sequence: CASMGVGEQFF. V gene TRBV7-2 combines with J gene TRBJ2-1; D may be TRBD2 (5 bases). The CDR3 is 11 residues long. Trimming shortened V by 7 bases and J by 9 bases, and 10 bases separated the two germline ends. Germline values: CDR1 SGHTA, CDR2 FQGNSA.

DNA of the CDR3: TGTGCCAGCAGCCTGCAGAATGAAAAACTGTTTTTT. Protein product: CASSLQNEKLFF. V is TRBV11-3 and J is TRBJ1-4; no clear D. The CDR3 spans 12 residues. Germline lookup yields CDR1 SGHNT and CDR2 YENEEA. The V end lost 5 bases, the J end lost 5 bases, and 6 bases lay between the germline ends.